The entry below gives a single T cell receptor beta chain sequence along with its context. Antigen unknown. V was pared by 5 bases and J by 0 bases, with 3 bases of the junction left unmatched. This CDR3 is built from 14 residues. Germline V gives CDR1 MNHNY, CDR2 SVGAGI (reference sequence). The data were taken from a study of cytomegalovirus exposure and HLA in healthy donors. General study results and limits: For most TCR beta V segments, an earlier analysis put the productive rate at about 87% or about 30% of the time.

The PCR employed 60 Vbeta primers together with 13 Jbeta primers. Method: immunoSEQ multiplex PCR; TCRdb's copy keeps in-frame clones and lacks some. Seen here are some 200,000 clones, roughly 83% observed once, and the top ten hold nearly 0.4%. The TCR originated in a male donor in good health and CMV-seropositive. Source material: PBMCs. The chain has TRBV6-6 and TRBJ2-7; 8 bases map to TRBD2. CDR3 nucleotides: TGTGCCAGCAGTCCTAGCGGGCTCTCCTACGAGCAGTACTTC. Translated: CASSPSGLSYEQYF.